A single sample gave rise to the 5 T cell receptor beta chains below, sequenced in a study of identifying expanded T cells in peripheral blood. Here immunoSEQ multiplex PCR was the method, and the copy in TCRdb shows in-frame clones only, minus some. The sample has about 94,000 clones, around 90% seen once. The sequenced sample consisted of blood. These receptors came from a person aged 18 to 75 in good health.

V gene TRBV4-3 combines with J gene TRBJ2-1, with 8 bases fitting TRBD2. CDR1 and CDR2 from the germline V gene are LGHNA and YSLEER. Trimming took 3 bases from V and 6 from J; bases not matched to a gene: 16. The CDR3 contains 18 residues. Here the CDR3 DNA reads TGCGCCAGCAGCCAGCAATTATTTGGGACTAGTGGGAGCAATGAGCAGTTCTTC. The encoded protein is CASSQQLFGTSGSNEQFF.

This sequence joins TRBV30 and TRBJ2-5; D possibly corresponds to TRBD2 (5 bases). Germline CDR1 GTSNPN, CDR2 SVGIG (reference sequence). The V and J ends lost 1 base and 7 bases respectively, with 22 bases between them. The CDR3 length is 16 residues. The CDR3 sequence: CAWSAAPGVPRGTQYF. Written as DNA, the CDR3 is TGTGCCTGGAGTGCCGCCCCCGGGGTTCCAAGAGGGACCCAGTACTTC. Based on the CDR3 plus reference TRBV30 and TRBJ2-5, the full variable domain is SQTIHQWPATLVQPVGSPLSLECTVEGTSNPNLYWYRQAAGRGLQLLFYSVGIGQISSEVPQNLSASRPQDRQFILSSKKLLLSDSGFYLCAWSAAPGVPRGTQYFGPGTRLLVL.

The rearrangement joins TRBV18 to TRBJ2-4; no clear D. V was trimmed by 0 bases and J by 7 bases, leaving 7 bases between them. The CDR3 length is 13 residues. Per the germline V gene, CDR1 is KGHSH and CDR2 is LQKENI. In DNA form, the CDR3 reads TGTGCCAGCTCACCACCGGTCAGTAACATTCAGTACTTC. As protein: CASSPPVSNIQYF.

In this sample, this clone turned up once. The rearrangement joins TRBV7-3 to TRBJ1-2, with TRBD1 identical over 7 bases. Per germline, CDR1 SGHTA and CDR2 FQGTGA. Losses at the gene ends were 0 bases for V and 4 bases for J; bases not matched to a gene: 20. This CDR3 has 20 amino acids. The CDR3 nucleotides read TGTGCCAGCAGCTTAACGGGATCGTGGGGTCGACAGGGACGTGGCTATGGCTACACCTTC. Its translation: CASSLTGSWGRQGRGYGYTF.

The rearrangement links TRBV6-1 to TRBJ1-3; D not resolved. The V gene's germline CDR1 is MNHNS and CDR2 SASEGT. Trimming removed 3 bases at V and 7 bases at J, with 10 bases between. There are 13 residues in the CDR3. The CDR3 loop is CASSETAGNTIYF. CDR3 in DNA: TGTGCCAGCAGTGAGACCGCCGGGAACACCATATATTTT.